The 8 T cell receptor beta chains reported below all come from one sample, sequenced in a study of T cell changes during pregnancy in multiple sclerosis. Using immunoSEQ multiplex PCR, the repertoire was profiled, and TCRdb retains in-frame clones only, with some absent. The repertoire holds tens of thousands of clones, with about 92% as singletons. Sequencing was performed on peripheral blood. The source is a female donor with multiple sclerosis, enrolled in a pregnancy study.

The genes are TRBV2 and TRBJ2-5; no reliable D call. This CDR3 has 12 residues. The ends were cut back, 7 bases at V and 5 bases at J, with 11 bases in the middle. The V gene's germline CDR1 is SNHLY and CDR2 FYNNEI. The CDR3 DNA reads TGTGCCAGCAAACCCGAAGGGGAGACCCAGTACTTC. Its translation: CASKPEGETQYF.

The CDR3 loop reads CASSLGAVSSTDTQYF. CDR3 DNA sequence: TGTGCCAGCAGCTTGGGGGCGGTCTCTAGCACAGATACGCAGTATTTT. The rearrangement links TRBV5-4 to TRBJ2-3; D not resolved. There are 16 residues in the CDR3. Trimming removed 0 bases at V and 0 bases at J, with 11 bases between. Germline lookup yields CDR1 SGHNT and CDR2 YYREEE (reference sequence).

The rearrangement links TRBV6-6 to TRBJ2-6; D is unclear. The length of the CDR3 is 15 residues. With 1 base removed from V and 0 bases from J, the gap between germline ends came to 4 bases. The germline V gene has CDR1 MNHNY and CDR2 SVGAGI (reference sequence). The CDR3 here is CASSYLASGANVLTF. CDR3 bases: TGTGCCAGCAGTTACTTAGCCTCTGGGGCCAACGTCCTGACTTTC.

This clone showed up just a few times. The CDR3 reads CASSEGQDYGYTF. CDR3 coding DNA: TGTGCCAGCAGTGAAGGACAGGACTATGGCTACACCTTC. V gene TRBV2 combines with J gene TRBJ1-2, with TRBD1 as a possible D gene (6 bases). V lost 1 base, J lost 3 bases, and 6 bases lay in between. The germline V gene encodes CDR1 SNHLY and CDR2 FYNNEI. The CDR3 extends over 13 amino acids.

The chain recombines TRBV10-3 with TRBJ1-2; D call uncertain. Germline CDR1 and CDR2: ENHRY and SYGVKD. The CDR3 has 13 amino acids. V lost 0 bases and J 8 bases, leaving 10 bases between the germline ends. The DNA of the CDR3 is TGTGCCATCAGTGAGTCCTCGGCGCAAGGCTACACCTTC. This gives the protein CAISESSAQGYTF.

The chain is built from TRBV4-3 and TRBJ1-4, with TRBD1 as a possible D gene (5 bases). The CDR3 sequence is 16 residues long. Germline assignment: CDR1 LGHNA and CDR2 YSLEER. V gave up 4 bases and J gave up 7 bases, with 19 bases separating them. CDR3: CASSPDTLPRGEKLFF. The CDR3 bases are TGCGCCAGCAGCCCGGACACATTGCCCCGGGGTGAAAAACTGTTTTTT.

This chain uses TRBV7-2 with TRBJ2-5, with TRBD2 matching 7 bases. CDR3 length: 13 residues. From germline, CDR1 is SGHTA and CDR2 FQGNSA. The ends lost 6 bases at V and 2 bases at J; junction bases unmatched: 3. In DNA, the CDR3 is TGTGCCAGCAGAGCTAGCGGACAAGAGACCCAGTACTTC. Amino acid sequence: CASRASGQETQYF.

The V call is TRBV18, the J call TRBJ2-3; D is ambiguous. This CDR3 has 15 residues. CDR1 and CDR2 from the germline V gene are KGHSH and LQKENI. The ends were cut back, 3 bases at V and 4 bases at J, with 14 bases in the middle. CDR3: CASSPSPLGSDTQYF. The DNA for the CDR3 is TGTGCCAGCTCACCCTCCCCTTTGGGGTCAGATACGCAGTATTTT. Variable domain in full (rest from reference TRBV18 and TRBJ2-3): NAGVMQNPRHLVRRRGQEARLRCSPMKGHSHVYWYRQLPEEGLKFMVYLQKENIIDESGMPKERFSAEFPKEGPSILRIQQVVRGDSAAYFCASSPSPLGSDTQYFGPGTRLTVL.